This passage covers 7 T cell receptor beta chains from one sample sequenced in a study of T-cell reconstitution after alpha-beta-depleted transplantation in children. For TCRbeta, the library was prepared with unique molecular identifiers. Using its own MiXCR run on the PCR reads, TCRdb lists one record per CDR3 protein. The table records a few hundred thousand distinct CDR3 sequences, around 18% of them present only once. The starting material was PBMCs from the stem cell graft donor, obtained from the stem cell graft. The receptors come from a human donor who donated a stem cell graft to a child with acute lymphoblastic leukemia.

V gene TRBV7-8 combines with J gene TRBJ1-1, with D perhaps TRBD1 (5 bases). This CDR3 comprises 13 residues. The germline CDR1 and CDR2 sequences are SGHVS and FQNEAQ. Trimming took 1 base from V and 10 from J, leaving 13 bases between them. CDR3 bases: TGTGCCAGCAGCTTAGGGGGCTTTGCTTCAGCTTTCTTT. This translates into CASSLGGFASAFF.

V gene TRBV7-9 combines with J gene TRBJ1-5; 7 bases fit TRBD1. CDR1 is SEHNR and CDR2 is FQNEAQ in the germline V gene (reference sequence). After removal of 3 bases from V and 4 bases from J, the junction contained 9 bases not matched to a gene. The CDR3 is 16 residues long. The CDR3 loop reads CASSLGAGGQNQPQHF. The CDR3 DNA sequence: TGTGCCAGCAGCTTGGGGGCAGGGGGACAGAATCAGCCCCAGCATTTT.

This chain links TRBV20-1 with TRBJ1-5; possible D gene TRBD1, 6 bases. CDR1 is DFQATT, CDR2 SNEGSKA, per germline (reference sequence). The CDR3 runs 12 residues. Trimming took off 6 bases at V and 6 bases at J, with 12 bases between the two ends. CDR3 nucleotide sequence: TGCAGTGCCGAAGGACAGTTTCAGCCCCAGCATTTT. The encoded protein is CSAEGQFQPQHF.

The gene calls are TRBV6-1 and TRBJ2-7; D uncertain. This CDR3 comprises 12 residues. Trimming pared 8 bases from V and 3 bases from J, leaving 11 bases between. Germline loops: CDR1 MNHNS, CDR2 SASEGT. The CDR3 coding sequence is TGTGCCAGCCACGACGGAAACTACGAGCAGTACTTC. Its protein product is CASHDGNYEQYF.

This clonotype was observed a handful of times. The rearrangement links TRBV18 to TRBJ1-6; D uncertain. The germline gives CDR1 KGHSH, CDR2 LQKENI. The CDR3 is 16 residues long. The ends were cut back, 0 bases at V and 3 bases at J, with 9 bases in the middle. In nucleotides, the CDR3 is TGTGCCAGCTCACCACCGGGGAAGGGCTATAATTCACCCCTCCACTTT. Translated: CASSPPGKGYNSPLHF.

The J gene is TRBJ2-5, the V gene TRBV23-1; 7 nucleotides line up with TRBD1. TRBV23-1 is sorted into the ORF group, with uncertain function. Unmatched junction bases numbered 10, after V lost 6 bases and J lost 3 bases. The CDR3 is 15 residues long. For the CDR3, the DNA is TGCGCCAGCAGCCGGGGACAGTTGGAGGAAGAGACCCAGTACTTC. Its translation: CASSRGQLEEETQYF.

The chain joins TRBV30 to TRBJ1-2; D gene ambiguous. This CDR3 is 12 amino acids long. V lost 3 bases and J lost 8, with 13 bases in between. The germline gives CDR1 GTSNPN, CDR2 SVGIG (reference sequence). CDR3 in DNA: TGTGCCTGGAGAGGGTGGACTCCAGGCTACACCTTC. Its translation is CAWRGWTPGYTF.